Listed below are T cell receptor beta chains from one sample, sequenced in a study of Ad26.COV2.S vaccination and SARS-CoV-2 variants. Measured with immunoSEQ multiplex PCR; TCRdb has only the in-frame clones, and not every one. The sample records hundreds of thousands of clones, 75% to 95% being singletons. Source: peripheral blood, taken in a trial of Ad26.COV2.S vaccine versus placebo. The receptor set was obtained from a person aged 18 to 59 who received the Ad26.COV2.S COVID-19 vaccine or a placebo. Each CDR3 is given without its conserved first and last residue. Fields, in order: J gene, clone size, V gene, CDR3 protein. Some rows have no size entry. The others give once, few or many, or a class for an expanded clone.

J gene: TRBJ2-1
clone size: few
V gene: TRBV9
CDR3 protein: ASSVSGSYNEQF

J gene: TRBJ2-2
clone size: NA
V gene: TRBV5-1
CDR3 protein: ASSAWGVAGVVNTGELF

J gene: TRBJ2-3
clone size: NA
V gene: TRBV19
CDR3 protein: ASRQGGDTQY

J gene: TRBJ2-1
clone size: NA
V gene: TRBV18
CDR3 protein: ASSPMGQGRDEQF

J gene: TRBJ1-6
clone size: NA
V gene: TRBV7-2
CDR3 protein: ASSTQQGNNSPLH

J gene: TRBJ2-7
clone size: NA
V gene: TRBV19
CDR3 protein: ASSIEGTGLYEQY

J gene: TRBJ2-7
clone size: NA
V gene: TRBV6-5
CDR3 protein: ASSSSNLGPYEQY

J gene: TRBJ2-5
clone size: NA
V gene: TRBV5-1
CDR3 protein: ASSLRTSGRGYQETQY

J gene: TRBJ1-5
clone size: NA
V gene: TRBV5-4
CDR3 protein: ASRLFGSNQPQH

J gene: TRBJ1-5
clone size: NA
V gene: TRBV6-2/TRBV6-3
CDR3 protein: ASSTSGTGFQPQH

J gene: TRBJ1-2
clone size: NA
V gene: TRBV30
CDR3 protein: AWRPGWVGYT

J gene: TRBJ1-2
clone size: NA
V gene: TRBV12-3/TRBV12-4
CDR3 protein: ASSFAEGYGYT

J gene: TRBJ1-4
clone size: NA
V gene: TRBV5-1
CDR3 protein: ASSLGTFSEKLF

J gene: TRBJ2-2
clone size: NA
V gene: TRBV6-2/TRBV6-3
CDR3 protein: ASSYYGGGATGELF

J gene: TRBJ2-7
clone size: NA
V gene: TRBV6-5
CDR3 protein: ASSPGTGVYEQY

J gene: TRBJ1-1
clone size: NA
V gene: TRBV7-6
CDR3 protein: ASSSLLGGNTEAF

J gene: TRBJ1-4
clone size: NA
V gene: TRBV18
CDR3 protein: ASSSADAKNEKLF

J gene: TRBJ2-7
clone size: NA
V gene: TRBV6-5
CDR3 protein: ASSYSGGGTYEQY

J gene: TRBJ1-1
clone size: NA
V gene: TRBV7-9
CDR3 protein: ASSLRSTEAF

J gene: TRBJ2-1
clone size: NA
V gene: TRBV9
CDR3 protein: ASSVGAGNYNEQF

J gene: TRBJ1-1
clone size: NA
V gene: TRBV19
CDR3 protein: ASSMTGSGNTEAF

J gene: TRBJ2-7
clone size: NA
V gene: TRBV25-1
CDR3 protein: ASSREFYEQY

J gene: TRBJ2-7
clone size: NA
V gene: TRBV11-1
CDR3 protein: ASSLSGTVSYEQY

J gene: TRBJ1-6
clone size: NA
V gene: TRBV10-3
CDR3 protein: AISVRDRGYNSPLH

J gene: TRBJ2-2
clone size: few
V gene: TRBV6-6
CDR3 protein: ASLGLAWGTGELF

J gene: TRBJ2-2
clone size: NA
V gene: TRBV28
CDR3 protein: ASSPYLRGRETGELF

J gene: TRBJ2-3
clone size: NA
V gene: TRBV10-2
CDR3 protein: ASSLGQGLTDTQY

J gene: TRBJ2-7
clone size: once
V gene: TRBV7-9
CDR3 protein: ASSSGVSSYEQY

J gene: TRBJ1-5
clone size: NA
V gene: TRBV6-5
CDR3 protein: ASGGSQPQH

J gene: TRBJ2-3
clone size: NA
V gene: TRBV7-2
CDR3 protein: ASSPRAYTDTQY

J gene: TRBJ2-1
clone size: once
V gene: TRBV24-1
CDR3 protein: ATSDLRGFEQF

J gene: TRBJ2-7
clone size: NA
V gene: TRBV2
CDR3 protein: ASSDLVGGVEQY

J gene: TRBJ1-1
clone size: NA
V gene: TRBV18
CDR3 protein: ASSLEGNTEAF

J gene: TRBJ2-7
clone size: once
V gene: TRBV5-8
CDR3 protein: ASTPGTSPYEQY

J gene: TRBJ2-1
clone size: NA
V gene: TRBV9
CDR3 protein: ASSVAAGGSYNEQF

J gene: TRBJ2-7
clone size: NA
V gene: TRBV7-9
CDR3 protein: ASSSQGDPYEQY

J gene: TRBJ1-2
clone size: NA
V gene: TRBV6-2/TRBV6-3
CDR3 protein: ASSGLLQGGYT

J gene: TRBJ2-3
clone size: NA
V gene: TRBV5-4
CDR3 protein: ASSLSAGVRTDTQY

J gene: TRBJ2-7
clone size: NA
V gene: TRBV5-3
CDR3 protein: ARSLETAGVLYEQY

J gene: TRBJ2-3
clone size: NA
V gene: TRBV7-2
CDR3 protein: ASSSASGRATDTQY

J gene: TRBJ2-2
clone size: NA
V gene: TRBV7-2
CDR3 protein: ASSSWGLGTGELF

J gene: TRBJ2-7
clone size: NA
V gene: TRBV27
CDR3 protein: ASSKLAEVYEQY

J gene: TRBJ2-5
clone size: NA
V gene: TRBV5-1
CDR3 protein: ASRRGSQETQY

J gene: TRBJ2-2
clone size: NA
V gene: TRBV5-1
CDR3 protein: ASSFTSGGTGELF

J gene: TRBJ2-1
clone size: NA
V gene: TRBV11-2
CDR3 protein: ASSRRTGGVSYNEQF

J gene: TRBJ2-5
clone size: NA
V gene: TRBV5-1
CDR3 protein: ASSEYPRREETQY

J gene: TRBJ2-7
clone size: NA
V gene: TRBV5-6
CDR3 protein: ASSLGGGTYEQY

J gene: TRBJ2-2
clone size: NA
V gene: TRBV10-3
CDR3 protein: AIRETGELF

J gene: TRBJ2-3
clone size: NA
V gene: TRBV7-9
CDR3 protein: ASSFSGGRPIGGQY

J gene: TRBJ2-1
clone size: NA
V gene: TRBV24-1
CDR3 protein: ATSDQPKGEQF

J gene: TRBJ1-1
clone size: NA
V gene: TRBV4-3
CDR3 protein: ASSQDSGRTEAF

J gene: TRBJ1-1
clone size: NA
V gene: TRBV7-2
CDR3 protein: ASSLVGGSEAF

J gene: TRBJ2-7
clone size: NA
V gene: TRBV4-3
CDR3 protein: ASSQERGQGCHEQY

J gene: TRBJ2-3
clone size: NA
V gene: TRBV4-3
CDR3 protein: ASSQDAVTTDTQY

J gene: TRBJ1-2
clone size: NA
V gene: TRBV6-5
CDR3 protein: ASTQGPSVGYT

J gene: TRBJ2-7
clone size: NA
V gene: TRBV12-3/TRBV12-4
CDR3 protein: ASSLDGSYEQY

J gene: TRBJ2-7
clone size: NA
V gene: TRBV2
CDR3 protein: AGGLALGEQY